This T cell receptor beta chain was retrieved from a study of cytomegalovirus exposure and HLA in healthy donors. PCR involved 60 Vbeta and 13 Jbeta primers. TCRdb's copy holds only in-frame clones and misses some; the assay was immunoSEQ multiplex PCR. The data include tens of thousands of clones; the top ten clones carry 2.7%. The germline V gene has CDR1 MDHEN and CDR2 SYDVKM. Between the trimmed V and J ends, which lost 3 bases and 7 bases, there was a span of 16 bases. The CDR3 has 14 amino acids. The origin of this receptor is a man in his forties or fifties in good health and CMV-seronegative. The sequenced sample consisted of PBMCs. The chain combines TRBV28 with TRBJ2-7, with a tentative D call TRBD1 (5 bases). The CDR3 sequence: CASSLGLRLEEQYF. CDR3 coding DNA: TGTGCCAGCAGTTTGGGGCTTCGGTTAGAGGAGCAGTACTTC.